This T cell receptor (beta chain) stems from a study of T cells in Graves' hyperthyroidism and ophthalmopathy. This clonotype was counted many times. V dropped 8 bases and J dropped 5 bases, with 22 bases sitting between them. CDR3 length: 15 amino acids. The germline V gene has CDR1 MNHNS and CDR2 SASEGT. It was RNA transcripts that yielded the amplified TCR beta CDR3 regions. The TCR CDR3 first-round RT-PCR relied on the HTBI primer set. TCRdb reanalysed the multiplex PCR reads using MiXCR and keeps one entry per CDR3 protein. The table shows some 460,000 distinct CDR3 sequences, with around 14% occurring only once.

Material for sequencing was blood. This clonotype originated in a woman aged 18-29 years with Graves' hyperthyroidism. The chain joins TRBV6-1 to TRBJ2-7; the D call may be TRBD1 or TRBD2 (5 bases each). The chain's CDR3 is CASPESPDPGHEQYF. CDR3 DNA sequence: TGTGCCAGCCCGGAGAGTCCGGACCCGGGGCACGAGCAGTACTTC.